These 26 T cell receptor beta chains were all obtained from the same sample, sequenced in a study of blood T cell repertoires in COVID-19. Profiling relied on immunoSEQ multiplex PCR, and the TCRdb table lists in-frame clones only, not all of them. Counted here are tens of thousands of clones, 70% to 75% occurring once; the ten biggest clones make up about 21%. The source material was peripheral blood. These TCRs come from a man in his 70s with acute or convalescent COVID-19.

V is TRBV5-1 and J is TRBJ2-1; 11 positions match TRBD2. The CDR3 extends over 14 amino acids. The V gene's germline CDR1 is SGHRS and CDR2 YFSETQ. The ends lost 4 bases at V and 6 bases at J; junction bases unmatched: 3. The CDR3 coding sequence is TGCGCCAGCAGCCCGACTAGCGGGGTCAATGAGCAGTTCTTC. As protein: CASSPTSGVNEQFF.

The J gene is TRBJ1-5, the V gene TRBV28; unclear D gene. Deletions cut 3 bases from V and 11 bases from J, with 17 bases between. This CDR3 spans 14 amino acids. The germline CDR1 and CDR2 sequences are MDHEN and SYDVKM. The DNA for the CDR3 is TGTGCCAGCAGTTTTAAAGAACGGCGGGTGTCCCAGCATTTT. It translates to CASSFKERRVSQHF.

In this sample, this clone turned up a few times. The chain couples TRBV15 to TRBJ2-3, with D perhaps TRBD2 (5 bases). CDR1 and CDR2 from the germline V gene are LNHNV and YYDKDF (reference sequence). The CDR3 runs 13 residues. The V end lost 1 base, the J end lost 5 bases, and 7 bases lay between the germline ends. The CDR3 DNA reads TGTGCCACCAGCAGAGTGGGGAGAGATACGCAGTATTTT. Translating it yields CATSRVGRDTQYF.

This clone was detected only a few times. V usage is TRBV9 and J usage is TRBJ2-5, with a possible D match to TRBD2 (6 bases). V shed 5 bases and J shed 3 bases, with 17 bases lying between them. This CDR3 spans 15 amino acids. Germline CDR1 SGDLS, CDR2 YYNGEE. The CDR3 coding sequence is TGTGCCAGCAGGCCCGGCGGGGCCGGCGAAGAGACCCAGTACTTC. This gives the protein CASRPGGAGEETQYF. The whole variable domain, remainder taken from reference TRBV9 and TRBJ2-5, is DSGVTQTPKHLITATGQRVTLRCSPRSGDLSVYWYQQSLDQGLQFLIQYYNGEERAKGNILERFSAQQFPDLHSELNLSSLELGDSALYFCASRPGGAGEETQYFGPGTRLLVL.

The chain carries TRBV5-5 and TRBJ1-2; 9 nucleotides align to TRBD1. V dropped 4 bases and J dropped 2; count of bases not matched to a gene: 3. This CDR3 comprises 14 residues. The V gene's germline CDR1 is SGHKS and CDR2 YYEKEE (reference sequence). In nucleotides, the CDR3 is TGTGCCAGCAGCGCAGGGACAGGGAACTATGGCTACACCTTC. This sequence encodes CASSAGTGNYGYTF.

The J gene is TRBJ1-1, the V gene TRBV7-9; D perhaps matches TRBD1 (5 bases). V lost 7 bases to trimming and J lost 3 bases, with 18 bases between them. CDR1 and CDR2 (germline): SEHNR, FQNEAQ (reference sequence). The CDR3 loop spans 15 amino acids. Here the CDR3 DNA reads TGTGCCAGCACGAGGGGAGGAGGCTTGGACACTGAAGCTTTCTTT. Encoded protein: CASTRGGGLDTEAFF.

The sample holds a few counts of this clone. V is TRBV7-2 and J is TRBJ2-1; 13 bases match TRBD2. This CDR3 has 16 residues. CDR1 and CDR2 from the germline V gene are SGHTA and FQGNSA. Losses at the gene ends were 5 bases for V and 6 bases for J; bases not matched to a gene: 7. CDR3 sequence (DNA): TGTGCCAGCAGCCCCCAGGGACTAGCGGGATCCAATGAGCAGTTCTTC. Translated, it gives CASSPQGLAGSNEQFF.

The chain couples TRBV9 to TRBJ2-2; weak D call: TRBD2 (5 bases). Germline CDR1 is SGDLS and CDR2 is YYNGEE. V was trimmed by 0 bases and J by 5 bases, leaving 14 bases between them. This CDR3 comprises 16 residues. The CDR3 bases are TGTGCCAGCAGCGTAGGAAATGTTCCGGGGACCGGGGAGCTGTTTTTT. Protein product: CASSVGNVPGTGELFF.

The gene calls are TRBV6-1 and TRBJ1-3; D unclear. This CDR3 has 12 amino acids. Germline CDR1 is MNHNS and CDR2 is SASEGT. The V gene lost 5 bases and the J gene lost 3 bases, with 5 bases spanning the gap. The CDR3 spells CASSSGGNTIYF. The CDR3 nucleotides are TGTGCCAGCAGTTCCGGTGGAAACACCATATATTTT.

V usage is TRBV9 and J usage is TRBJ2-7; 7 bases are a match to TRBD2. The CDR3 contains 14 residues. Trimming at V came to 4 bases and at J to 3 bases, leaving 7 bases not matched to a gene. Germline lookup yields CDR1 SGDLS and CDR2 YYNGEE. CDR3 region: CASSPRGGDYEQYF. The CDR3 bases are TGTGCCAGCAGCCCGAGGGGAGGGGACTACGAGCAGTACTTC. The full variable domain, rest sourced from reference TRBV9 and TRBJ2-7, is DSGVTQTPKHLITATGQRVTLRCSPRSGDLSVYWYQQSLDQGLQFLIQYYNGEERAKGNILERFSAQQFPDLHSELNLSSLELGDSALYFCASSPRGGDYEQYFGPGTRLTVT.

In DNA form, the CDR3 reads TGTGCCAGCTCACCAGGGACAGGGATCGAAGGAAACACCATATATTTT. It codes for CASSPGTGIEGNTIYF. The chain carries TRBV18 and TRBJ1-3, with 9 bases identical to TRBD1. This CDR3 region has 16 residues. CDR1 is KGHSH, CDR2 LQKENI, per germline. The ends lost 2 bases at V and 4 bases at J; junction bases unmatched: 6.

The chain carries TRBV6-6 and TRBJ2-1; 12 bases are a match to TRBD2. The junction had 9 bases not matched to a gene; V was cut back by 9 bases and J by 6 bases. The length of the CDR3 is 15 residues. Germline CDR1 reads MNHNY; CDR2 reads SVGAGI (reference sequence). The CDR3 DNA follows: TGTGCCAGTACTCCGGGACTAGCGGGTCTCAATGAGCAGTTCTTC. This encodes CASTPGLAGLNEQFF.

The V gene is TRBV25-1, the J gene TRBJ1-3; TRBD1 matches 7 bases. With V trimmed by 5 bases and J by 4 bases, 2 bases remained unmatched. The CDR3 runs 13 residues. Germline CDR1 and CDR2: MGHDK and SYGVNS. The CDR3 loop is CASSKTGGNTIYF. DNA for the CDR3: TGTGCCAGCAGTAAGACAGGGGGAAACACCATATATTTT.

This clone has only a few counts. The chain links TRBV7-9 to TRBJ2-1, with D possibly matching TRBD2 (6 bases). Per the germline V gene, CDR1 is SEHNR and CDR2 is FQNEAQ (reference sequence). This CDR3 has 14 residues. V lost 4 bases to trimming and J lost 6 bases, with 13 bases between them. CDR3 in amino acids: CASSSGGSRNEQFF. The CDR3 nucleotides are TGTGCCAGCAGCTCCGGAGGGTCTCGCAATGAGCAGTTCTTC.

The chain uses TRBV2 and TRBJ2-7; D is perhaps TRBD2 (6 bases). This CDR3 is built from 15 residues. Germline CDR1 SNHLY, CDR2 FYNNEI. The V end was cut by 2 bases, the J end by 6 bases, with 17 bases between. CDR3 amino acids: CASSERVAAPPEQYF. The CDR3 nucleotides are TGTGCCAGCAGTGAACGGGTAGCGGCCCCCCCCGAGCAGTACTTC.

The sample holds many counts of this clone. The J gene is TRBJ2-7, the V gene TRBV15; 9 positions agree with TRBD1. The CDR3 has 16 amino acids. Germline CDR1 and CDR2: LNHNV and YYDKDF (reference sequence). Losses at the gene ends were 0 bases for V and 0 bases for J; bases not matched to a gene: 3. The CDR3 bases are TGTGCCACCAGCAGAGATGGGACAGGGAGCTCCTACGAGCAGTACTTC. Translating gives CATSRDGTGSSYEQYF.

The genes are TRBV7-2 and TRBJ1-4; TRBD1 agrees at 10 bases. The CDR3 is 14 residues long. Germline V gene lookup returns CDR1 SGHTA and CDR2 FQGNSA. J gave up 8 bases and V 3 bases, and 3 bases lay outside the gene matches. This CDR3 is CASSFDRGHEKLFF. The CDR3 DNA reads TGTGCCAGCAGCTTTGACAGGGGGCACGAAAAACTGTTTTTT.

The chain couples TRBV9 to TRBJ2-2; TRBD2 matches 7 bases. Germline V CDR1 and CDR2: SGDLS, YYNGEE. The CDR3 covers 13 residues. With V trimmed by 6 bases and J by 5 bases, 4 bases remained unmatched. CDR3: CASTRAGTGELFF. CDR3 sequence (DNA): TGTGCCAGCACTCGAGCGGGGACCGGGGAGCTGTTTTTT.

This sequence joins TRBV7-9 and TRBJ2-5; no definite D call. This CDR3 comprises 11 residues. Per germline, CDR1 SEHNR and CDR2 FQNEAQ (reference sequence). The V end was cut by 6 bases, the J end by 5 bases, with 7 bases between. CDR3 region: CASRLDETQYF. CDR3 nucleotide sequence: TGTGCCAGCAGACTCGATGAGACCCAGTACTTC.

This clone came up a few times. V gene TRBV28 combines with J gene TRBJ1-2; D ambiguous. The CDR3 length is 15 residues. Germline V gene lookup returns CDR1 MDHEN and CDR2 SYDVKM. V lost 3 bases and J 7 bases, leaving 18 bases between the germline ends. The CDR3 coding sequence is TGTGCCAGCAGTTTCAGGCACCGAAGCTCAGGTGGCTACACCTTC. It translates to CASSFRHRSSGGYTF.

The chain joins TRBV7-8 to TRBJ1-2; 7 nucleotides line up with TRBD1. The CDR3 runs to 16 residues. Germline V gene data show CDR1 as SGHVS and CDR2 as FQNEAQ. The trim removed 1 base at V and 2 bases at J, leaving 7 bases unmatched. The CDR3 coding sequence is TGTGCCAGCAGCTTAGATAGGGGGCCCGACAACTATGGCTACACCTTC. Translation: CASSLDRGPDNYGYTF.

This clone was seen only a few times. V gene TRBV10-3 combines with J gene TRBJ2-1; D ambiguous. From germline, CDR1 is ENHRY and CDR2 SYGVKD. The ends were cut back, 8 bases at V and 2 bases at J, with 13 bases in the middle. This CDR3 is 14 amino acids long. The CDR3 region has the DNA TGTGCCATCGGTATACCAACTACCTACAATGAGCAGTTCTTC. Translated: CAIGIPTTYNEQFF.

V and J are TRBV19 and TRBJ2-2; D unclear. The V gene lost 3 bases and the J gene lost 4 bases, with 9 bases spanning the gap. Germline V gene data show CDR1 as LNHDA and CDR2 as SQIVND (reference sequence). CDR3 length: 14 residues. The CDR3 DNA is TGTGCCAGTAGTATGCTGGAGTTCACCGGGGAGCTGTTTTTT. Translating it yields CASSMLEFTGELFF.

This sequence joins TRBV5-1 and TRBJ2-3; 7 nucleotides line up with TRBD1. Trimming cost V 4 bases and J 0 bases; bases outside gene matches: 8. Germline V gives CDR1 SGHRS, CDR2 YFSETQ. CDR3 length equals 16 residues. CDR3 region: CASSAGTEFSTDTQYF. The DNA for the CDR3 is TGCGCCAGCAGCGCCGGGACAGAGTTTAGCACAGATACGCAGTATTTT.

V is TRBV6-5 and J is TRBJ2-7; 7 bases agree with TRBD2. Losses at the gene ends were 11 bases for V and 6 bases for J; bases not matched to a gene: 7. The CDR3 spans 11 residues. In germline, CDR1 is MNHEY, CDR2 SVGAGI. CDR3 sequence: CAGGLVGEQYF. As DNA, the CDR3 is TGTGCCGGCGGACTAGTCGGCGAGCAGTACTTC.

The V gene is TRBV19, the J gene TRBJ1-2; the D gene is possibly TRBD1 (6 bases). V shed 5 bases and J shed 7 bases, with 17 bases lying between them. The CDR3 length is 14 residues. CDR1 LNHDA and CDR2 SQIVND come from the germline V gene (reference sequence). Here the CDR3 DNA reads TGTGCCAGTAGTTCAGACGACAGGATCTCTGGCTACACCTTC. The encoded protein is CASSSDDRISGYTF.